A single sample is the source of the 2 T cell receptor beta chains below, sequenced in a study of blood T cell repertoires in COVID-19. Libraries were prepared by immunoSEQ multiplex PCR; TCRdb keeps only in-frame clonotypes and omits some of them. The sample records 200,000 to 300,000 clones, 75% to 90% being singletons. Material: peripheral blood. All receptors come from a man aged 25-45 years with active or convalescent COVID-19.

This chain joins TRBV7-9 and TRBJ1-2; D perhaps matches TRBD1 (6 bases). The germline V gene encodes CDR1 SEHNR and CDR2 FQNEAQ (reference sequence). The CDR3 runs to 16 residues. Trimming pared 1 base from V and 0 bases from J, leaving 12 bases between. CDR3 sequence (DNA): TGTGCCAGCAGCTTAGATACAGGGAACTCTAACTATGGCTACACCTTC. It encodes CASSLDTGNSNYGYTF. The whole variable domain, filled in from reference TRBV7-9 and TRBJ1-2, reads DTGVSQNPRHKITKRGQNVTFRCDPISEHNRLYWYRQTLGQGPEFLTYFQNEAQLEKSRLLSDRFSAERPKGSFSTLEIQRTEQGDSAMYLCASSLDTGNSNYGYTFGSGTRLTVV.

The chain couples TRBV9 to TRBJ2-3; 9 nucleotides align to TRBD2. This CDR3 has 17 residues. Germline V gives CDR1 SGDLS, CDR2 YYNGEE. J was trimmed by 3 bases and V by 0 bases; bases with no gene match: 8. This chain's CDR3 is CASSVDPLRGGTDTQYF. For the CDR3, the DNA is TGTGCCAGCAGCGTAGATCCCCTGCGGGGGGGTACAGATACGCAGTATTTT.